Listed here are 9 T cell receptor beta chains from one sample, sequenced in a study of molecular identifiers for immune sequencing clone quantification. Via MiXCR, TCRdb re-called the PCR reads, giving one row per CDR3 protein. The sample has over 550,000 distinct CDR3 sequences, about 25% seen once. Sequenced input: naive CD8+ T cells from blood, with Jurkat cell RNA spiked in. Documented subset: FACS-sorted CD8+CD4-CCR7+CD45RA+ naive T cells. Every receptor here comes from a human donor in good health. Some libraries in this study had Jurkat cell RNA spiked in.

Turning to this clonotype: Being one base from a much bigger clone, this may be a read error. The gene calls are TRBV4-1 and TRBJ2-7; TRBD1 matches at 9 bases. Germline V CDR1 and CDR2: MGHRA, YSYEKL. The CDR3 has 14 amino acids. Trimming cost V 5 bases and J 6 bases; bases outside gene matches: 8. The chain's CDR3 is CASSTGTGICEQYF. The DNA of the CDR3 is TGCGCCAGCAGCACCGGGACAGGGATCTGCGAGCAGTACTTC.

With regard to this clonotype: This may come from a read error, since a much larger clone is one base off. V gene TRBV19 combines with J gene TRBJ1-5; 7 bases agree with TRBD1. Looked up from germline, CDR1 is LNHDA and CDR2 is SQIVND (reference sequence). The CDR3 covers 15 residues. CDR3 sequence reads: CASRTTGRSNRPQHF. The CDR3 DNA sequence: TGTGCCAGTAGAACGACAGGGAGGAGCAATCGGCCCCAGCATTTT.

Notes on this clonotype: A read error may explain this, as a much larger clone is one base away. The V and J genes are TRBV7-9 and TRBJ2-2; no clear D. Germline CDR1 reads SEHNR; CDR2 reads FQNEAQ (reference sequence). Trimming cost V 4 bases and J 8 bases, with 8 bases left between them. The CDR3 sequence is 12 residues long. This chain's CDR3 is CASSSATGELFF. CDR3 in DNA: TGTGCCAGCAGCTCAGCTACAGGGGAGCTGTTTTTT.

The table lists this clonotype with many counts. The chain is built from TRBV7-6 and TRBJ1-1; 11 bases align to TRBD1. J was trimmed by 5 bases and V by 5 bases; bases with no gene match: 4. The germline gives CDR1 SGHVS, CDR2 FNYEAQ. The CDR3 has 14 amino acids. CDR3 residues: CASSQGTGGTEAFF. The CDR3 nucleotides read TGTGCCAGCAGCCAGGGGACAGGGGGGACTGAAGCTTTCTTT.

On this clonotype: Mismatch with germline at one junction end may stem from a read error. The chain links TRBV9 to TRBJ2-5; 11 bases are a match to TRBD2. This CDR3 has 15 amino acids. Germline CDR1 is SGDLS and CDR2 is YYNGEE. The CDR3 is CASSARLAGMEIQYF. For the CDR3, the DNA is TGTGCCAGCAGCGCCCGACTAGCGGGAATGGAGATCCAGTACTTC.

A few counts support this clonotype. This clone may be a read error of a much larger clone one base away. V usage is TRBV7-9 and J usage is TRBJ1-4; a weak D match, TRBD1 (6 bases). This CDR3 has 14 amino acids. CDR1 and CDR2 (germline): SEHNR, FQNEAQ (reference sequence). CDR3 sequence reads: CASSSLHRTGTTGF. The DNA for the CDR3 is TGTGCCAGCAGCTCGCTACACCGCACCGGGACCACAGGGTTT.

This clonotype was seen ten or more times. This chain links TRBV7-9 with TRBJ2-3; TRBD1 matches at 8 bases. With V trimmed by 5 bases and J by 6 bases, 13 bases remained unmatched. CDR1 SEHNR and CDR2 FQNEAQ come from the germline V gene (reference sequence). This CDR3 is built from 16 residues. The CDR3 is CASSPYWGQDGDTQYF. The CDR3 coding sequence is TGTGCCAGCAGCCCGTACTGGGGACAGGACGGGGATACGCAGTATTTT.

The table lists this clonotype with a few counts. The V and J genes are TRBV19 and TRBJ2-7, with TRBD1 identical over 7 bases. Per germline, CDR1 LNHDA and CDR2 SQIVND (reference sequence). The V gene end was trimmed by 10 bases and the J gene end by 2 bases; junction bases not matched to a gene: 14. The CDR3 length is 15 residues. The CDR3 sequence: CATGQGELSTYEQYF. The CDR3 region has the DNA TGTGCCACGGGCCAGGGGGAACTATCTACCTACGAGCAGTACTTC.

This chain uses TRBV6-2 or TRBV6-3 with TRBJ2-1; D not resolved. Germline loops: CDR1 MNHEY, CDR2 SVGEGT. Trimming took off 11 bases at V and 4 bases at J, with 9 bases between the two ends. There are 11 residues in the CDR3. CDR3 protein: CASLQYNEQFF. The CDR3 DNA follows: TGTGCCTCCCTCCAGTACAATGAGCAGTTCTTC.